This TCR beta chain was captured by sequencing in a study of molecular identifiers for immune sequencing clone quantification. Study-level findings and limits: Detection of one spiked Jurkat cell's TCR RNA reportedly worked in 1 million or so naive cells.

Using its own MiXCR run on the PCR reads, TCRdb lists one record per CDR3 protein. The repertoire holds under 650,000 distinct CDR3 sequences, with around 20% as singletons. This clonotype was picked up a small number of times. Its target is not known. The sequenced sample consisted of naive CD8+ T cells from blood, with Jurkat cell RNA spiked in. As to subset: FACS-sorted CD8+CD4-CCR7+CD45RA+ naive T cells. The clonotype comes from a human donor in good health. Some libraries in this study had Jurkat cell RNA spiked in.

CDR3 region: CASSQVGTLNIQYF. DNA of the CDR3: TGCGCCAGCAGCCAAGTCGGGACCCTGAACATTCAGTACTTC. The chain recombines TRBV4-1 with TRBJ2-4; perhaps D is TRBD1 or TRBD2 (5 bases each). This CDR3 has 14 residues. Per the germline V gene, CDR1 is MGHRA and CDR2 is YSYEKL. V was shortened by 1 base and J by 7 bases, with 11 bases between the two germline ends.